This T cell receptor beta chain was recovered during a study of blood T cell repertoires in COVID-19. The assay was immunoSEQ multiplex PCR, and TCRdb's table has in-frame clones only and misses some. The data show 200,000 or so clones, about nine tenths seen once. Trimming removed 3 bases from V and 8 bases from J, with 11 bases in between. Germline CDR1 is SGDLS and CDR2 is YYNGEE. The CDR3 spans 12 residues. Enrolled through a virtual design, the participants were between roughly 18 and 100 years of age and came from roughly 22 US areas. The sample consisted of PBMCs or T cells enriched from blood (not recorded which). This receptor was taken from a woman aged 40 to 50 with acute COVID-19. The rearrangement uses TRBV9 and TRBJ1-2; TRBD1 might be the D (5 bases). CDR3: CASSGQGVGYTF. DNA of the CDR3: TGTGCCAGCAGCGGACAAGGGGTCGGCTACACCTTC.